The 25 T cell receptor beta chains listed next were all sequenced from one sample in a study of CD8 T cells in ankylosing spondylitis. General observations from the study: A TCR beta motif of under 10 highly homologous variants seemed to mark ankylosing spondylitis blood.

TCRdb recomputed calls from the 5' RACE reads with MiXCR, one row per CDR3 protein. Among a few hundred thousand distinct CDR3 sequences listed, 20% to 25% were seen once. These receptors have no identified antigens. Sequencing used blood, either unsorted or a sorted T cell fraction (not recorded which). All receptors come from a male donor with ankylosing spondylitis.

The rearrangement joins TRBV27 to TRBJ2-2; 12 bases are shared with TRBD2. Germline V CDR1 and CDR2: MNHEY, SMNVEV (reference sequence). CDR3 size: 16 residues. Unmatched junction bases numbered 9, after V lost 6 bases and J lost 7 bases. CDR3 protein: CASSRPSGRAIGELFF. Here the CDR3 DNA reads TGTGCCAGCAGCCGTCCTAGCGGGAGGGCCATCGGGGAGCTGTTTTTT.

V gene TRBV25-1 combines with J gene TRBJ2-1; TRBD2 agrees at 12 bases. Germline values: CDR1 MGHDK, CDR2 SYGVNS. CDR3 length equals 16 residues. Unmatched junction bases numbered 8, after V lost 5 bases and J lost 6 bases. The CDR3 DNA reads TGTGCCAGCAGTACATGGACTAGCGGGATAGGCAATGAGCAGTTCTTC. This codes for CASSTWTSGIGNEQFF.

The rearrangement links TRBV5-1 to TRBJ1-1, with 7 bases that match TRBD1. The CDR3 is made up of 14 amino acids. The V and J ends lost 9 bases and 3 bases, in that order; junction bases with no gene match: 11. Germline V CDR1 and CDR2: SGHRS, YFSETQ. The CDR3 here is CATKGADGYTEAFF. The CDR3 DNA reads as TGCGCCACCAAGGGGGCCGATGGGTACACTGAAGCTTTCTTT.

Only a few counts were recorded for this clonotype. The chain joins TRBV4-2 to TRBJ2-7; possibly TRBD2 for D (7 bases). The CDR3 spans 14 residues. The germline V gene has CDR1 LGHNA and CDR2 YNFKEQ. V dropped 4 bases and J dropped 2 bases, with 12 bases sitting between them. The CDR3 region is CASSLREGAYEQYF. CDR3 nucleotide sequence: TGTGCCAGCAGCCTAAGGGAGGGGGCCTACGAGCAGTACTTC.

This clonotype was detected a few times. V is TRBV20-1 and J is TRBJ2-1, with 9 bases aligning to TRBD2. J was trimmed by 9 bases and V by 7 bases; bases with no gene match: 7. Germline-derived CDR1 and CDR2 are DFQATT and SNEGSKA (reference sequence). This CDR3 comprises 12 residues. The CDR3 loop reads CSGGRAVSEQFF. For the CDR3, the DNA is TGCAGTGGCGGGAGGGCGGTCTCTGAGCAGTTCTTC.

V usage is TRBV5-1 and J usage is TRBJ2-3, with D perhaps TRBD1 or TRBD2 (5 bases each). Germline V gives CDR1 SGHRS, CDR2 YFSETQ. The CDR3 sequence is 16 residues long. The V and J ends lost 0 bases and 0 bases respectively, with 11 bases between them. The CDR3 here is CASSLGRDGSTDTQYF. In DNA form, the CDR3 reads TGCGCCAGCAGCTTGGGTCGGGACGGGAGCACAGATACGCAGTATTTT.

The V and J genes are TRBV5-1 and TRBJ2-1, with 15 bases lining up with TRBD2. The CDR3 is 17 residues long. Per germline, CDR1 SGHRS and CDR2 YFSETQ. V was clipped by 1 base and J by 10 bases; unmatched bases: 9. DNA of the CDR3: TGCGCCAGCAGCTTGTCCTCCTGGACTAGCGGGAGGGGAGAGCAGTTCTTC. Translating gives CASSLSSWTSGRGEQFF.

CDR3 sequence reads: CASSRAGTPNTGELFF. DNA of the CDR3: TGTGCCAGCAGCCGTGCCGGGACTCCGAACACCGGGGAGCTGTTTTTT. The chain couples TRBV3-1 to TRBJ2-2, with D tentatively TRBD2 (6 bases). This CDR3 has 16 amino acids. The ends were cut back, 4 bases at V and 0 bases at J, with 12 bases in the middle. CDR1 and CDR2 (germline): LGHDT, YNNKEL (reference sequence).

The chain couples TRBV28 to TRBJ2-7, with TRBD2 matching over 7 bases. The CDR3 sequence is 15 residues long. Germline V CDR1 and CDR2: MDHEN, SYDVKM. Trimming at V came to 7 bases and at J to 1 base, leaving 10 bases not matched to a gene. Here the CDR3 reads CASTVSGLLSYEQYF. The CDR3 region has the DNA TGTGCCAGCACCGTTAGCGGGCTCTTGTCCTACGAGCAGTACTTC.

The chain links TRBV12-3 or TRBV12-4 to TRBJ2-3, with D possibly matching TRBD2 (6 bases). Trimming stripped 4 bases from V and 1 base from J, with 12 bases between. This CDR3 has 15 residues. CDR3 protein: CASSSFPGGTDTQYF. CDR3 in DNA: TGTGCCAGCAGTTCTTTTCCGGGGGGCACAGATACGCAGTATTTT.

This clonotype was seen a handful of times. The V call is TRBV6-5, the J call TRBJ2-7; a weak D match, TRBD2 (5 bases). The V and J ends lost 6 bases and 11 bases respectively, with 20 bases between them. The V gene's germline CDR1 is MNHEY and CDR2 SVGAGI. The CDR3 totals 13 residues. The CDR3 region is CASSVLPTGNKYF. The CDR3 nucleotides are TGTGCCAGCAGCGTACTCCCCACGGGGAATAAGTACTTC.

The rearrangement uses TRBV12-3 or TRBV12-4 and TRBJ2-4; D is tentatively TRBD1 or TRBD2 (5 bases each). The CDR3 runs to 16 residues. V lost 4 bases to trimming and J lost 8 bases, with 21 bases between them. The CDR3 reads CASSSRQDHRGDIQYF. DNA for the CDR3: TGTGCCAGCAGTTCCCGCCAGGATCACAGAGGGGACATTCAGTACTTC.

The chain is built from TRBV20-1 and TRBJ2-7; TRBD2 aligns across 7 bases. V dropped 3 bases and J dropped 3; count of bases not matched to a gene: 5. Germline V lookup: CDR1 DFQATT, CDR2 SNEGSKA (reference sequence). This CDR3 is built from 13 residues. The CDR3 sequence: CSARAGVGYEQYF. In DNA form, the CDR3 reads TGCAGTGCTAGGGCGGGAGTGGGCTACGAGCAGTACTTC.

J is TRBJ2-5 and V is TRBV12-3 or TRBV12-4; no definite D call. The CDR3 is 13 residues long. V dropped 2 bases and J dropped 2 bases, with 6 bases sitting between them. CDR3 sequence reads: CASSLRLQETQYF. CDR3 DNA sequence: TGTGCCAGCAGTTTAAGGCTACAAGAGACCCAGTACTTC.

The V call is TRBV7-9, the J call TRBJ2-1; 12 bases align to TRBD2. CDR3 length: 17 amino acids. V trimming: 5 bases; J trimming: 4 bases; junction bases outside the gene matches: 9. Germline values: CDR1 SEHNR, CDR2 FQNEAQ (reference sequence). The CDR3 protein is CASSTTTSGSGYNEQFF. The CDR3 DNA reads TGTGCCAGCAGCACCACGACTAGCGGGAGTGGTTACAATGAGCAGTTCTTC.

This clonotype came up a few times. V and J are TRBV7-9 and TRBJ1-2; D remains ambiguous. The CDR3 length is 11 residues. Trimming shortened V by 2 bases and J by 7 bases, and 5 bases separated the two germline ends. Germline CDR1 reads SEHNR; CDR2 reads FQNEAQ (reference sequence). Here the CDR3 DNA reads TGTGCCAGCAGCTTACACGGTGGCTACACCTTC. As protein: CASSLHGGYTF. Full variable domain (rest looked up from reference TRBV7-9 and TRBJ1-2): DTGVSQNPRHKITKRGQNVTFRCDPISEHNRLYWYRQTLGQGPEFLTYFQNEAQLEKSRLLSDRFSAERPKGSFSTLEIQRTEQGDSAMYLCASSLHGGYTFGSGTRLTVV.

There are a few counts of this clonotype. V gene TRBV2 combines with J gene TRBJ2-7; D unclear. Germline values: CDR1 SNHLY, CDR2 FYNNEI. The CDR3 is made up of 12 amino acids. The V end was cut by 4 bases, the J end by 4 bases, with 8 bases between. The CDR3 reads CASSAQFYEQYF. Here the CDR3 DNA reads TGTGCCAGCAGTGCCCAGTTTTACGAGCAGTACTTC.

This clonotype showed up just a few times. The chain is built from TRBV3-1 and TRBJ1-6; TRBD1 matches 8 bases. V trimming: 4 bases; J trimming: 7 bases; junction bases outside the gene matches: 6. CDR1 is LGHDT, CDR2 YNNKEL, per germline (reference sequence). The CDR3 is 15 amino acids. CDR3 bases: TGTGCCAGCAGCCGGACAGGGACGGGGAATTCACCCCTCCACTTT. Residues: CASSRTGTGNSPLHF.

The chain couples TRBV5-6 to TRBJ2-1; possibly TRBD1 for D (6 bases). V lost 0 bases and J 8 bases, leaving 18 bases between the germline ends. Germline V gives CDR1 SGHDT, CDR2 YYEEEE. The CDR3 totals 16 residues. The CDR3: CASSLVGRGRGDEQFF. In DNA form, the CDR3 reads TGTGCCAGCAGCTTGGTCGGCAGGGGAAGAGGGGATGAGCAGTTCTTC.

The genes are TRBV5-1 and TRBJ2-1, with D possibly TRBD2 on 6 matching bases. CDR1 and CDR2 (germline): SGHRS, YFSETQ. CDR3 length equals 14 residues. The germline V and J ends were trimmed by 0 bases and 9 bases, with 13 bases remaining between them. CDR3 loop: CASSLARDSGEQFF. CDR3 DNA: TGCGCCAGCAGCTTGGCAAGGGACTCAGGTGAGCAGTTCTTC.

CDR3 nucleotide sequence: TGCAGCGTAAGTCGACAGGGGACCCCTGAAGCTTTCTTT. Amino acid sequence: CSVSRQGTPEAFF. The chain combines TRBV29-1 with TRBJ1-1; 8 bases agree with TRBD1. The CDR3 runs to 13 residues. Per the germline V gene, CDR1 is SQVTM and CDR2 is ANQGSEA. With 6 bases clipped from V and 6 bases from J, the junction kept 9 bases outside the gene matches.

To note about this clonotype: The junction shows a germline mismatch at one end, possibly a read error. The CDR3 sequence: CASISGRTNSGELFF. DNA for the CDR3: TGTGCCAGCATTAGCGGGAGGACGAACAGCGGGGAGCTGTTTTTT. The rearrangement links TRBV28 to TRBJ2-2; 10 bases are shared with TRBD2. This CDR3 has 15 amino acids. Germline lookup yields CDR1 MDHEN and CDR2 SYDVKM.

The chain carries TRBV7-2 and TRBJ1-1; TRBD1 is a possible D gene (6 bases). The CDR3 loop spans 15 amino acids. CDR1 is SGHTA, CDR2 FQGNSA, per germline. Trimming removed 5 bases from V and 3 bases from J, with 16 bases in between. The CDR3 sequence: CASSQVGTLDTEAFF. Written as DNA, the CDR3 is TGTGCCAGCAGCCAAGTTGGGACATTGGACACTGAAGCTTTCTTT.

This clonotype was seen a few times. The gene calls are TRBV4-3 and TRBJ2-1; TRBD1 or TRBD2 may be the D gene (6 bases each). This CDR3 is 15 amino acids long. Germline V gene data show CDR1 as LGHNA and CDR2 as YSLEER. Trimming shortened V by 2 bases and J by 0 bases, and 8 bases separated the two germline ends. The CDR3 DNA sequence: TGCGCCAGCAGCCAAACGGGGGCCTCCTACAATGAGCAGTTCTTC. This gives the protein CASSQTGASYNEQFF.

The chain recombines TRBV6-6 with TRBJ2-7, with a weak D call TRBD1 (6 bases). CDR3 size: 13 residues. CDR1 is MNHNY and CDR2 is SVGAGI in the germline V gene (reference sequence). Trimming left V 6 bases short and J 1 base short, with 10 bases between. The CDR3: CASSRQESYEQYF. In nucleotides, the CDR3 is TGTGCCAGCAGCCGACAGGAGTCCTACGAGCAGTACTTC.